The clone carrying this T cell receptor (beta chain) was detected many times. Its antigen remains unknown. The authors sorted CD4+ naive, central memory, regulatory and stem cell-like memory cells via CD45RO/CCR7/CD25/CD127/CD95/CD27. This record belongs to a study of beta chain features in type 1 diabetes. Study overall: All of the samples together had 85 million to 130 million sorted cells examined. Study-wide results and caveats: Moderate but significant shortening of TCRB CDR3s was recorded in all four CD4+ subsets from Type 1 diabetes patients. It was possible that PCR favored shorter templates, equally so in patients and controls.

Sequenced material consisted of expressed TCRB transcripts (all of the isolated RNA was reverse transcribed). Here immunoSEQ multiplex PCR was the method, and the copy in TCRdb shows in-frame clones only, minus some. This table has about 650,000 clones, roughly 12% appearing once. The V gene lost 7 bases and the J gene lost 11 bases, with 14 bases spanning the gap. CDR3 length: 11 amino acids. Germline V gives CDR1 SQVTM, CDR2 ANQGSEA. The TCR comes from a man aged 30 to 45 with type 1 diabetes. V is TRBV29-1 and J is TRBJ1-4; no definite D call. The source material was naive CD4+ T cells from blood. The CDR3 sequence: CSAGRGAKLFF. The CDR3 coding sequence is TGCAGCGCCGGGAGAGGTGCGAAACTGTTTTTT.